Listed here are 26 T cell receptor beta chains from one sample, sequenced in a study of PD-1 blockade in classical Hodgkin lymphoma. This table comes from immunoSEQ multiplex PCR, and its TCRdb copy is limited to in-frame clones, with some not included. The sample consists of 90,000 to 95,000 clones, about 91% of them appearing once. Following autologous stem cell transplantation, relapse occurred in every patient, and exposure to brentuximab vedotin varied. The sample here was peripheral blood mononuclear cells (PBMCs), taken before the second cycle of nivolumab. The receptors were sampled from a human donor with classical Hodgkin lymphoma.

The chain links TRBV19 to TRBJ1-1, with TRBD1 matching over 7 bases. The CDR3 is made up of 14 amino acids. Germline lookup yields CDR1 LNHDA and CDR2 SQIVND (reference sequence). Germline trimming cut 3 bases from V and 1 base from J; bases unmatched to any gene: 2. CDR3 DNA sequence: TGTGCCAGTAGTATTGGGACAGCGAACACTGAAGCTTTCTTT. Amino acids: CASSIGTANTEAFF.

The rearrangement links TRBV19 to TRBJ1-5; a possible D gene is TRBD1 (6 bases). CDR1 LNHDA and CDR2 SQIVND come from the germline V gene (reference sequence). Trimming took 8 bases from V and 3 from J, leaving 23 bases between them. CDR3 length: 17 amino acids. The CDR3 reads CASRYAMWDTHNQPQHF. The CDR3 DNA sequence: TGTGCCAGTCGCTACGCAATGTGGGACACACACAATCAGCCCCAGCATTTT.

The chain carries TRBV11-2 and TRBJ2-2, with D tentatively TRBD1 (5 bases). Germline V lookup: CDR1 SGHAT, CDR2 FQNNGV. This CDR3 is 14 amino acids long. V lost 0 bases, J lost 6 bases, and 8 bases lay in between. The DNA of the CDR3 is TGTGCCAGCAGCTTAGATAGGGGATCCGGGGAGCTGTTTTTT. Protein product: CASSLDRGSGELFF. Variable domain in full (rest from reference TRBV11-2 and TRBJ2-2): EAGVAQSPRYKIIEKRQSVAFWCNPISGHATLYWYQQILGQGPKLLIQFQNNGVVDDSQLPKDRFSAERLKGVDSTLKIQPAKLEDSAVYLCASSLDRGSGELFFGEGSRLTVL.

The rearrangement links TRBV6-5 to TRBJ2-7; D gene unclear. Between the trimmed V and J ends, which lost 0 bases and 2 bases, there was a span of 11 bases. The germline V gene encodes CDR1 MNHEY and CDR2 SVGAGI. CDR3 length: 15 amino acids. The CDR3 DNA is TGTGCCAGCAGTTACTCGACTCCTGGTGCCTACGAGCAGTACTTC. Amino acids: CASSYSTPGAYEQYF.

The chain is built from TRBV13 and TRBJ2-3, with 9 nucleotides matching TRBD2. Germline values: CDR1 PRHDT, CDR2 FYEKMQ (reference sequence). Trimming cost V 5 bases and J 0 bases; bases outside gene matches: 3. The CDR3 extends over 15 amino acids. The CDR3 protein is CASSRLADSTDTQYF. CDR3 coding DNA: TGTGCCAGCAGCAGACTAGCGGATAGCACAGATACGCAGTATTTT. The full variable domain, its missing parts supplied by reference TRBV13 and TRBJ2-3, is AAGVIQSPRHLIKEKRETATLKCYPIPRHDTVYWYQQGPGQDPQFLISFYEKMQSDKGSIPDRFSAQQFSDYHSELNMSSLELGDSALYFCASSRLADSTDTQYFGPGTRLTVL.

The gene calls are TRBV27 and TRBJ1-1; D might be TRBD1 (6 bases). Germline assignment: CDR1 MNHEY and CDR2 SMNVEV (reference sequence). The CDR3 has 15 amino acids. V gave up 1 base and J gave up 3 bases, with 12 bases separating them. The CDR3 is CASSLLGARDTEAFF. DNA for the CDR3: TGTGCCAGCAGTTTATTGGGGGCAAGGGACACTGAAGCTTTCTTT.

The chain combines TRBV2 with TRBJ2-4, with D tentatively TRBD1 (5 bases). This CDR3 is 13 amino acids long. The ends were cut back, 4 bases at V and 7 bases at J, with 11 bases in the middle. Germline CDR1 SNHLY, CDR2 FYNNEI. DNA for the CDR3: TGTGCCAGCAGTGGACCAGGGTGGAACATTCAGTACTTC. Its translation: CASSGPGWNIQYF.

This sequence joins TRBV6-1 and TRBJ2-5; the D is unclear. Germline CDR1 MNHNS, CDR2 SASEGT. Between the trimmed V and J ends, which lost 4 bases and 6 bases, there was a span of 3 bases. CDR3 size: 10 residues. The CDR3, as DNA: TGTGCCAGCAGTGTAAAGACCCAGTACTTC. Protein product: CASSVKTQYF.

The chain uses TRBV6-6 and TRBJ2-1; D is unresolved. This CDR3 has 13 amino acids. Trimming removed 7 bases at V and 8 bases at J, with 15 bases between. Per germline, CDR1 MNHNY and CDR2 SVGAGI (reference sequence). The CDR3 here is CASIQTSLHEQFF. CDR3 nucleotides: TGTGCCAGCATTCAGACGAGCCTTCATGAGCAGTTCTTC.

This chain connects TRBV18 to TRBJ1-5; D ambiguous. Germline V gene sequence: CDR1 KGHSH, CDR2 LQKENI. This CDR3 is built from 14 residues. The V gene lost 3 bases and the J gene lost 0 bases, with 6 bases spanning the gap. The CDR3 spells CASSPAYSNQPQHF. The DNA of the CDR3 is TGTGCCAGCTCACCCGCGTATAGCAATCAGCCCCAGCATTTT.

Comment on this clone: Other DNA sequences within the sample encode an identical CDR3. The chain carries TRBV5-4 and TRBJ2-3, with unresolved D. CDR1 is SGHNT and CDR2 is YYREEE in the germline V gene (reference sequence). This CDR3 has 14 amino acids. V was trimmed by 0 bases and J by 3 bases, leaving 8 bases between them. In DNA form, the CDR3 reads TGTGCCAGCAGCTTGGGGTCGGGTACAGATACGCAGTATTTT. It encodes CASSLGSGTDTQYF.

This chain uses TRBV19 with TRBJ2-3; 9 bases line up with TRBD2. Looked up from germline, CDR1 is LNHDA and CDR2 is SQIVND (reference sequence). V gave up 6 bases and J gave up 0 bases; unmatched junction bases: 19. This CDR3 spans 20 amino acids. The CDR3 loop reads CASSPYIVPGLAPSTDTQYF. Here the CDR3 DNA reads TGTGCCAGTAGCCCCTATATCGTCCCCGGACTAGCGCCCAGCACAGATACGCAGTATTTT.

The rearrangement links TRBV28 to TRBJ2-1; tentative D call: TRBD2 (5 bases). V was cut by 7 bases and J by 8 bases, with 12 bases left in between. This CDR3 spans 12 amino acids. Germline V lookup: CDR1 MDHEN, CDR2 SYDVKM. The CDR3 DNA sequence: TGTGCCAGCACTAGAGGGATCGATGAGCAGTTCTTC. It yields the protein CASTRGIDEQFF.

The chain carries TRBV11-2 and TRBJ2-7; D gene uncertain. The CDR3 has 15 amino acids. The V end was cut by 3 bases, the J end by 0 bases, with 12 bases between. CDR1 and CDR2 (germline): SGHAT, FQNNGV. The CDR3 region has the DNA TGTGCCAGCAGCTTCGGACCGCAGAGCTCCTACGAGCAGTACTTC. Its translation is CASSFGPQSSYEQYF.

This rearrangement joins TRBV5-4 to TRBJ2-5, with a weak D call TRBD2 (5 bases). The CDR3 is 11 residues long. Trimming cost V 3 bases and J 5 bases, with 5 bases left between them. The germline V gene has CDR1 SGHNT and CDR2 YYREEE (reference sequence). This chain's CDR3 is CASSSGETQYF. The CDR3 coding sequence is TGTGCCAGCAGCTCGGGGGAGACCCAGTACTTC.

This clone has only one observation. The gene calls are TRBV30 and TRBJ2-1; 8 bases are shared with TRBD1. The CDR3 consists of 13 residues. Trimming cost V 3 bases and J 12 bases; bases outside gene matches: 10. CDR1 is GTSNPN and CDR2 is SVGIG in the germline V gene (reference sequence). The CDR3 DNA reads TGTGCCTGGAGCGCTACAGGGGGAGGTGTGCAGTTCTTC. It translates to CAWSATGGGVQFF.

The chain uses TRBV7-2 and TRBJ2-1, with 14 bases identical to TRBD2. Trimming at V came to 2 bases and at J to 10 bases, leaving 13 bases not matched to a gene. This CDR3 spans 18 amino acids. CDR1 and CDR2 (germline): SGHTA, FQGNSA. The DNA for the CDR3 is TGTGCCAGCAGCTTAAGTGTACCGGGACTAGCGGGAGAGAAGGAGCAGTTCTTC. Translated: CASSLSVPGLAGEKEQFF.

The V and J genes are TRBV6-5 and TRBJ1-4; D gene ambiguous. Per the germline V gene, CDR1 is MNHEY and CDR2 is SVGAGI. This CDR3 is 16 amino acids long. V dropped 4 bases and J dropped 7 bases, with 19 bases sitting between them. The CDR3 here is CASSSRNPPLGEKLFF. CDR3 DNA: TGTGCCAGCAGTTCCCGGAATCCGCCTTTGGGTGAAAAACTGTTTTTT.

This clone was observed once. The chain links TRBV6-6 to TRBJ2-7; the D is unclear. The CDR3 runs to 12 residues. Trimming cost V 0 bases and J 3 bases, with 3 bases left between them. The V gene's germline CDR1 is MNHNY and CDR2 SVGAGI (reference sequence). The CDR3 DNA sequence: TGTGCCAGCAGTTACTCGAGCTACGAGCAGTACTTC. Its translation: CASSYSSYEQYF.

This clone has a single count. The chain combines TRBV6-6 with TRBJ2-7, with TRBD1 matching over 8 bases. Germline CDR1 is MNHNY and CDR2 is SVGAGI (reference sequence). The V gene end was trimmed by 6 bases and the J gene end by 6 bases; junction bases not matched to a gene: 7. CDR3 size: 13 residues. CDR3 DNA sequence: TGTGCCAGCAGAGTTAGGACAGGGTTCGAGCAGTACTTC. The encoded protein is CASRVRTGFEQYF.

The J gene is TRBJ2-2, the V gene TRBV5-4; TRBD1 agrees at 8 bases. CDR1 and CDR2 (germline): SGHNT, YYREEE (reference sequence). After removal of 4 bases from V and 3 bases from J, the junction contained 11 bases not matched to a gene. The CDR3 totals 17 residues. The CDR3: CASSAATGVYDTGELFF. CDR3 coding DNA: TGTGCCAGCAGCGCGGCGACAGGGGTATACGACACCGGGGAGCTGTTTTTT.

The chain links TRBV9 to TRBJ2-1, with TRBD2 matching 8 bases. Germline trimming cut 0 bases from V and 9 bases from J; bases unmatched to any gene: 14. CDR1 SGDLS and CDR2 YYNGEE come from the germline V gene. This CDR3 comprises 17 residues. The CDR3 region has the DNA TGTGCCAGCAGCGTAGACCTACGAACTAGCGGTCGGGGTGAGCAGTTCTTC. Its translation is CASSVDLRTSGRGEQFF.

The gene calls are TRBV5-1 and TRBJ2-7; D possibly corresponds to TRBD1 (5 bases). V was trimmed by 4 bases and J by 3 bases, leaving 11 bases between them. The CDR3 runs to 13 residues. The germline CDR1 and CDR2 sequences are SGHRS and YFSETQ. In DNA form, the CDR3 reads TGCGCCAGCAGCACGGGCGACAGCTACGAGCAGTACTTC. Protein: CASSTGDSYEQYF.

V is TRBV14 and J is TRBJ2-7; 9 bases map to TRBD2. Unmatched junction bases numbered 9, after V lost 5 bases and J lost 1 base. The germline V gene has CDR1 SGHDN and CDR2 FVKESK. This CDR3 has 16 residues. The CDR3: CASSTSGPGTSYEQYF. CDR3 nucleotides: TGTGCCAGCAGCACTAGCGGGCCCGGAACGTCCTACGAGCAGTACTTC.

The gene calls are TRBV4-2 and TRBJ1-3; D unresolved. The CDR3 is 13 residues long. V lost 5 bases and J lost 4, with 9 bases in between. The germline V gene has CDR1 LGHNA and CDR2 YNFKEQ. CDR3 nucleotides: TGTGCCAGCAGCACGATACAGGGAAACACCATATATTTT. Translation: CASSTIQGNTIYF.

The chain uses TRBV28 and TRBJ2-5; 8 positions match TRBD1. With V trimmed by 4 bases and J by 5 bases, 6 bases remained unmatched. CDR3 length: 14 amino acids. Germline V lookup: CDR1 MDHEN, CDR2 SYDVKM. DNA for the CDR3: TGTGCCAGCAGTTCAACAGGGGGAGCGGAGACCCAGTACTTC. Amino acid sequence: CASSSTGGAETQYF.